These 20 T cell receptor beta chains share one sample of origin, sequenced in a study of blood T cell repertoires in COVID-19. Sequencing was performed with immunoSEQ multiplex PCR; in TCRdb, only in-frame clones are kept and a portion is missing. The top ten clones hold roughly 0.95% of a sample with 150,000 to 200,000 clones, 85% to 90% of them seen once. Source material: peripheral blood. The receptors originated from a man aged 18 to 30 with acute or convalescent COVID-19.

The chain is built from TRBV4-2 and TRBJ1-1, with a weak D call TRBD1 (5 bases). V lost 4 bases and J 4 bases, leaving 7 bases between the germline ends. The CDR3 is 12 amino acids. In germline, CDR1 is LGHNA, CDR2 YNFKEQ. The DNA for the CDR3 is TGTGCCAGCAGCCCCCAGGGCACTGAAGCTTTCTTT. Translated: CASSPQGTEAFF.

The V call is TRBV7-2, the J call TRBJ1-1; 9 nucleotides agree with TRBD1. CDR1 is SGHTA and CDR2 is FQGNSA in the germline V gene. After removal of 4 bases from V and 10 bases from J, the junction contained 7 bases not matched to a gene. This CDR3 region has 13 residues. CDR3 DNA: TGTGCCAGCAGCTCGGACAGGGGCCGTGTAGCTTTCTTT. It yields the protein CASSSDRGRVAFF.

V gene TRBV5-1 combines with J gene TRBJ2-3, with TRBD2 as a possible D gene (6 bases). This CDR3 has 15 residues. V lost 0 bases and J 4 bases, leaving 12 bases between the germline ends. Germline V gene lookup returns CDR1 SGHRS and CDR2 YFSETQ. The CDR3 sequence: CASSLAGVGADTQYF. The CDR3 DNA is TGCGCCAGCAGCTTGGCGGGGGTGGGTGCAGATACGCAGTATTTT.

This sequence joins TRBV12-5 and TRBJ1-5, with D possibly TRBD1 on 6 matching bases. CDR3 size: 14 residues. CDR1 and CDR2 from the germline V gene are LGHNT and FRNRAP. Trimming took 0 bases from V and 9 from J, leaving 12 bases between them. The CDR3 coding sequence is TGTGCTAGTGGTTTGGTAGCAGGGGCTGCGCCCCAGCATTTT. It codes for CASGLVAGAAPQHF. Combining the CDR3 with reference TRBV12-5 and TRBJ1-5 gives the whole variable domain DARVTQTPRHKVTEMGQEVTMRCQPILGHNTVFWYRQTMMQGLELLAYFRNRAPLDDSGMPKDRFSAEMPDATLATLKIQPSEPRDSAVYFCASGLVAGAAPQHFGDGTRLSIL.

This rearrangement joins TRBV29-1 to TRBJ1-2; 8 positions match TRBD1. V trimming: 5 bases; J trimming: 4 bases; junction bases outside the gene matches: 3. Germline V gives CDR1 SQVTM, CDR2 ANQGSEA. The CDR3 has 12 amino acids. CDR3 DNA sequence: TGCAGCGTTACCGGACAGGGCTATGGCTACACCTTC. Amino acid sequence: CSVTGQGYGYTF.

The rearrangement uses TRBV11-3 and TRBJ1-3, with no clear D. Trimming pared 5 bases from V and 0 bases from J, leaving 14 bases between. In germline, CDR1 is SGHNT, CDR2 YENEEA. The CDR3 length is 16 residues. This chain's CDR3 is CASSPTGSHSGNTIYF. CDR3 coding DNA: TGTGCCAGCAGCCCGACGGGGTCGCACTCTGGAAACACCATATATTTT. The variable domain in full, with the rest retrieved from reference TRBV11-3 and TRBJ1-3, is EAGVVQSPRYKIIEKKQPVAFWCNPISGHNTLYWYLQNLGQGPELLIRYENEEAVDDSQLPKDRFSAERLKGVDSTLKIQPAELGDSAVYLCASSPTGSHSGNTIYFGEGSWLTVV.

V is TRBV7-8 and J is TRBJ2-7; a weak D match, TRBD2 (6 bases). The V gene's germline CDR1 is SGHVS and CDR2 FQNEAQ. There are 15 residues in the CDR3. Trimming left V 6 bases short and J 0 bases short, with 15 bases between. The CDR3 reads CASRRDFQSSYEQYV. In DNA, the CDR3 is TGTGCCAGCAGACGGGACTTCCAGAGCTCCTACGAGCAGTACGTC.

Comment on this clone: One end of the junction fails to match germline, which may point to a read error. J is TRBJ1-3 and V is TRBV18, with a possible D match to TRBD1 (6 bases). This CDR3 is 17 amino acids long. In germline, CDR1 is KGHSH, CDR2 LQKENI. The CDR3 here is CASSPGKGASQGTTIYF. For the CDR3, the DNA is TGTGCCAGCTCACCAGGGAAAGGGGCCTCACAGGGAACCACCATATATTTT.

The chain joins TRBV19 to TRBJ1-6; D uncertain. V shed 6 bases and J shed 4 bases, with 16 bases lying between them. Germline CDR1 is LNHDA and CDR2 is SQIVND (reference sequence). This CDR3 comprises 16 residues. CDR3 bases: TGTGCCAGTAGAACTTGGACGGGAAAATATAATTCACCCCTCCACTTT. Translation gives CASRTWTGKYNSPLHF.

The gene calls are TRBV12-5 and TRBJ1-3, with D maybe TRBD1 (6 bases). This CDR3 has 15 amino acids. V lost 1 base to trimming and J lost 4 bases, with 11 bases between them. The germline V gene encodes CDR1 LGHNT and CDR2 FRNRAP. DNA for the CDR3: TGTGCTAGTGGTTTGGCCCAGACAGGCGGAAACACCATATATTTT. Encoded protein: CASGLAQTGGNTIYF.

The V gene is TRBV11-2, the J gene TRBJ1-1; no definite D call. V lost 1 base to trimming and J lost 0 bases, with 9 bases between them. Germline V gene sequence: CDR1 SGHAT, CDR2 FQNNGV. This CDR3 contains 15 residues. The CDR3, as DNA: TGTGCCAGCAGCTTAGGACGGGAATTGAACACTGAAGCTTTCTTT. It is translated as CASSLGRELNTEAFF.

This chain links TRBV7-9 with TRBJ2-3; 7 nucleotides match TRBD2. CDR3 length: 14 amino acids. Germline V gene sequence: CDR1 SEHNR, CDR2 FQNEAQ (reference sequence). Losses at the gene ends were 5 bases for V and 2 bases for J; bases not matched to a gene: 4. This CDR3 is CASSPTSNTDTQYF. As DNA, the CDR3 is TGTGCCAGCAGCCCGACTAGCAACACAGATACGCAGTATTTT.

A single count supports this clone. The rearrangement joins TRBV4-1 to TRBJ2-7, with 10 bases fitting TRBD1. Germline V gene sequence: CDR1 MGHRA, CDR2 YSYEKL. This CDR3 has 16 amino acids. Trimming at V came to 0 bases and at J to 4 bases, leaving 6 bases not matched to a gene. DNA of the CDR3: TGCGCCAGCAGCCAAGATTGGACAGGGGGGTTTTACGAGCAGTACGTC. Translated: CASSQDWTGGFYEQYV.

The genes are TRBV28 and TRBJ2-5, with 8 bases fitting TRBD1. Looked up from germline, CDR1 is MDHEN and CDR2 is SYDVKM. The CDR3 runs to 15 residues. After removal of 5 bases from V and 5 bases from J, the junction contained 10 bases not matched to a gene. The CDR3 DNA is TGTGCCAGCAGTACATACAGGGGGAGGATGGAGACCCAGTACTTC. Residues: CASSTYRGRMETQYF.

The genes are TRBV19 and TRBJ1-2, with 7 bases aligning to TRBD1. The germline V gene has CDR1 LNHDA and CDR2 SQIVND (reference sequence). The CDR3 has 13 amino acids. The trim removed 5 bases at V and 4 bases at J, leaving 4 bases unmatched. The CDR3 coding sequence is TGTGCCAGTAGTCTCGACAGGGCCTATGGCTACACCTTC. The encoded protein is CASSLDRAYGYTF.

The chain combines TRBV25-1 with TRBJ1-4; no clear D gene. Trimming shortened V by 2 bases and J by 7 bases, and 14 bases separated the two germline ends. Per the germline V gene, CDR1 is MGHDK and CDR2 is SYGVNS. The CDR3 totals 15 residues. Here the CDR3 reads CASSEGLIGREKLFF. The CDR3 nucleotides read TGTGCCAGCAGTGAAGGATTAATTGGGCGTGAAAAACTGTTTTTT.

Comments on this clone: Other DNA sequences of this sample code for an identical CDR3. The chain couples TRBV30 to TRBJ1-1; D is unclear. The CDR3 spans 13 residues. The germline CDR1 and CDR2 sequences are GTSNPN and SVGIG (reference sequence). V gave up 2 bases and J gave up 0 bases, with 7 bases separating them. The CDR3 protein is CAWSSGLNTEAFF. The CDR3 DNA is TGTGCCTGGAGTAGCGGGTTGAACACTGAAGCTTTCTTT.

The chain combines TRBV27 with TRBJ1-2; D is possibly TRBD1 (5 bases). With 6 bases removed from V and 2 bases from J, the gap between germline ends came to 16 bases. The CDR3 loop spans 15 amino acids. Per the germline V gene, CDR1 is MNHEY and CDR2 is SMNVEV (reference sequence). CDR3 loop: CASSSLSTDNYGYTF. For the CDR3, the DNA is TGTGCCAGCAGCTCCCTTTCGACAGACAACTATGGCTACACCTTC.

The chain links TRBV5-1 to TRBJ2-5; D possibly corresponds to TRBD1 (8 bases). The CDR3 has 15 amino acids. Germline lookup yields CDR1 SGHRS and CDR2 YFSETQ. The V and J ends lost 4 bases and 5 bases respectively, with 18 bases between them. CDR3 nucleotides: TGCGCCAGCAGCCTAACGGACAGGGAGGGGGAGACCCAGTACTTC. Amino acid sequence: CASSLTDREGETQYF.

This chain links TRBV6-4 with TRBJ2-4; 8 bases are shared with TRBD1. Germline V lookup: CDR1 MRHNA, CDR2 SNTAGT. The junction had 6 bases not matched to a gene; V was cut back by 5 bases and J by 6 bases. There are 14 residues in the CDR3. This CDR3 is CASSPTGETNIQYF. CDR3 nucleotides: TGTGCCAGCAGTCCGACAGGGGAAACAAACATTCAGTACTTC.